The clone carrying this T cell receptor beta chain was picked up a small number of times. TCRdb recomputed calls from the reads with MiXCR, one row per CDR3 protein. Seen here are about 600,000 distinct CDR3 sequences, 24% observed once, and the top ten hold roughly 8%. The CDR3 covers 15 residues. The V gene end was trimmed by 6 bases and the J gene end by 3 bases; junction bases not matched to a gene: 8. Germline CDR1 DFQATT, CDR2 SNEGSKA (reference sequence). These data come from a study of T cell repertoires in cytomegalovirus infection. Study information: Public TCR beta signature analysis indicated the presence of both CMV infection and matching HLA type.

Sequenced sample: CD8+ T cells from PBMCs. The TCR sequence derives from a human donor in good health (CMV status not recorded). Some clones in this sample may be carry-over from other donors' samples. This chain connects TRBV20-1 to TRBJ2-6; 7 positions match TRBD2. The CDR3 DNA sequence: TGCAGTGCGGGGGGGACTACTAATGGGGCCAACGTCCTGACTTTC. This gives the protein CSAGGTTNGANVLTF.